One sample yielded the 24 T cell receptor beta chains listed below, sequenced in a study of shared clonotypes between healthy human individuals. The data were produced by immunoSEQ multiplex PCR, yet TCRdb's version contains in-frame clones alone and is incomplete. The sample lists around 750,000 clones; around 72% were seen once. The material sequenced was memory CD4+ T cells sorted from blood. Subset: CD45RA-negative fraction. Every receptor here comes from a woman in her twenties or thirties in good health.

Points on this clone: The sample has other DNA sequences that encode this CDR3 too. J is TRBJ2-7 and V is TRBV2; D unclear. From germline, CDR1 is SNHLY and CDR2 FYNNEI. The CDR3 has 12 residues. V was cut by 1 base and J by 4 bases, with 5 bases left in between. The CDR3 coding sequence is TGTGCCAGCAGTGAAGTAGGTTACGAGCAGTACTTC. Translated, it gives CASSEVGYEQYF.

The chain carries TRBV28 and TRBJ1-5; 8 bases agree with TRBD1. With 6 bases clipped from V and 6 bases from J, the junction kept 10 bases outside the gene matches. This CDR3 comprises 15 residues. Germline assignment: CDR1 MDHEN and CDR2 SYDVKM. CDR3 in DNA: TGTGCCAGCAGGTCCGGACAGGGAGTGATTCAGCCCCAGCATTTT. This codes for CASRSGQGVIQPQHF.

The rearrangement joins TRBV2 to TRBJ1-1; D not certain. The CDR3 sequence is 13 residues long. V was trimmed by 5 bases and J by 1 base, leaving 8 bases between them. CDR1 SNHLY and CDR2 FYNNEI come from the germline V gene. CDR3 sequence: CASSSGRNTEAFF. CDR3 bases: TGTGCCAGCAGTTCGGGAAGGAACACTGAAGCTTTCTTT.

This chain joins TRBV29-1 and TRBJ1-2; possible D gene TRBD1, 5 bases. The CDR3 sequence is 15 residues long. Trimming pared 0 bases from V and 3 bases from J, leaving 14 bases between. Germline CDR1 and CDR2: SQVTM and ANQGSEA. As DNA, the CDR3 is TGCAGCGTTGAAGATACATTTAGGGGAGACTATGGCTACACCTTC. It codes for CSVEDTFRGDYGYTF.

This sequence joins TRBV9 and TRBJ2-5; TRBD1 agrees at 9 bases. Germline lookup yields CDR1 SGDLS and CDR2 YYNGEE. After removal of 0 bases from V and 1 base from J, the junction contained 1 base not matched to a gene. This CDR3 has 15 residues. CDR3 bases: TGTGCCAGCAGCGTAGTACAGGGGGCCCAAGAGACCCAGTACTTC. As protein: CASSVVQGAQETQYF.

This clone has a single count. The chain couples TRBV11-1 to TRBJ2-4; D possibly corresponds to TRBD2 (5 bases). The V and J ends lost 6 bases and 10 bases respectively, with 16 bases between them. Germline lookup yields CDR1 SGHAT and CDR2 FQDESV (reference sequence). This CDR3 spans 13 amino acids. The CDR3 sequence: CASRSDWGDIQYF. The CDR3 DNA follows: TGTGCCAGCAGGTCCGACTGGGGAGATATTCAGTACTTC.

V is TRBV2 and J is TRBJ2-7; tentative D call: TRBD2 (6 bases). The germline V gene has CDR1 SNHLY and CDR2 FYNNEI. The CDR3 is made up of 12 amino acids. V was clipped by 8 bases and J by 4 bases, with 12 bases between them. The CDR3 reads CASGGSGYEQYF. The DNA for the CDR3 is TGTGCCAGCGGGGGTAGCGGTTACGAGCAGTACTTC.

The rearrangement joins TRBV5-1 to TRBJ2-7; 9 bases line up with TRBD1. The trim removed 0 bases at V and 5 bases at J, leaving 6 bases unmatched. The CDR3 is 15 residues long. Germline V gene data show CDR1 as SGHRS and CDR2 as YFSETQ. The CDR3 DNA follows: TGCGCCAGCAGCTTGGCAGGACAGGGGAGCAACGAGCAGTACTTC. This codes for CASSLAGQGSNEQYF.

Note on this clone: One end of the junction is discordant with germline, which a read error may explain. This chain connects TRBV30 to TRBJ2-2; maybe TRBD2 (6 bases). Germline CDR1 GTSNPN, CDR2 SVGIG (reference sequence). The CDR3 covers 13 residues. This CDR3 reads CAWNRENAGELFF. CDR3 nucleotide sequence: TGTGCCTGGAATCGGGAGAACGCCGGGGAGCTGTTTTTT.

The rearrangement links TRBV27 to TRBJ2-7; D might be TRBD2 (6 bases). CDR3 length: 13 amino acids. Germline CDR1 and CDR2: MNHEY and SMNVEV (reference sequence). V lost 6 bases, J lost 0 bases, and 9 bases lay in between. CDR3 protein: CASREGTSYEQYF. For the CDR3, the DNA is TGTGCCAGCAGGGAGGGGACCTCCTACGAGCAGTACTTC.

This clone was recorded once. The rearrangement joins TRBV6-6 to TRBJ2-3; D unclear. The CDR3 spans 14 residues. Germline CDR1 is MNHNY and CDR2 is SVGAGI (reference sequence). V was trimmed by 2 bases and J by 1 base, leaving 7 bases between them. The CDR3 region is CASSYQYRTDTQYF. CDR3 nucleotide sequence: TGTGCCAGCAGTTACCAGTATCGCACAGATACGCAGTATTTT.

This chain uses TRBV11-2 with TRBJ2-7, with D tentatively TRBD1 or TRBD2 (5 bases each). With 4 bases removed from V and 2 bases from J, the gap between germline ends came to 12 bases. The CDR3 runs 14 residues. CDR1 and CDR2 from the germline V gene are SGHAT and FQNNGV. The CDR3 region has the DNA TGTGCCAGCAGCTCAAGGGGAGTCACCTACGAGCAGTACTTC. Translated, it gives CASSSRGVTYEQYF.

The chain uses TRBV15 and TRBJ2-1, with no clear D. The germline CDR1 and CDR2 sequences are LNHNV and YYDKDF (reference sequence). CDR3 length equals 16 residues. V shed 4 bases and J shed 9 bases, with 22 bases lying between them. In DNA form, the CDR3 reads TGTGCCACCAGCAAGAGCGTGGAGCCCAATTGGATTGAGCAGTTCTTC. It translates to CATSKSVEPNWIEQFF.

The J gene is TRBJ2-5, the V gene TRBV28, with a possible D match to TRBD2 (6 bases). CDR3 length: 14 residues. Trimming shortened V by 6 bases and J by 5 bases, and 16 bases separated the two germline ends. The V gene's germline CDR1 is MDHEN and CDR2 SYDVKM. The CDR3 DNA sequence: TGTGCCAGCAGGGATTTCGGGAGCGGGGAGACCCAGTACTTC. Translated, it gives CASRDFGSGETQYF.

This sequence joins TRBV28 and TRBJ1-1, with TRBD1 identical over 8 bases. V dropped 4 bases and J dropped 3; count of bases not matched to a gene: 7. The CDR3 covers 15 residues. Germline V gene data show CDR1 as MDHEN and CDR2 as SYDVKM. The CDR3 coding sequence is TGTGCCAGCAGTTCAGGACAGGGATCTGACACTGAAGCTTTCTTT. This codes for CASSSGQGSDTEAFF.

The V and J genes are TRBV5-1 and TRBJ2-2; 7 nucleotides align to TRBD1. V shed 4 bases and J 7 bases; nucleotides not matched to a gene: 7. The CDR3 has 14 residues. Germline V lookup: CDR1 SGHRS, CDR2 YFSETQ. CDR3 bases: TGCGCCAGCAGCACAAACCCAGGGGGCGGGGAGCTGTTTTTT. The encoded protein is CASSTNPGGGELFF.

This clone was counted between two and nine times. V is TRBV28 and J is TRBJ2-1; maybe TRBD2 (5 bases). Germline values: CDR1 MDHEN, CDR2 SYDVKM. The CDR3 runs to 15 residues. V lost 6 bases and J lost 3, with 15 bases in between. CDR3 nucleotide sequence: TGTGCCAGCAGCCGAACTAGTGGGGTCTACAATGAGCAGTTCTTC. This translates into CASSRTSGVYNEQFF.

This sequence joins TRBV9 and TRBJ2-2, with TRBD2 as a possible D gene (6 bases). The V gene's germline CDR1 is SGDLS and CDR2 YYNGEE. This CDR3 spans 16 amino acids. V lost 1 base, J lost 1 base, and 11 bases lay in between. CDR3 loop: CASSVPRSGNTGELFF. The CDR3 DNA sequence: TGTGCCAGCAGCGTACCGCGTAGCGGGAACACCGGGGAGCTGTTTTTT.

The rearrangement links TRBV12-5 to TRBJ1-1; 8 bases fit TRBD1. The V and J ends lost 3 bases and 1 base, in that order; junction bases with no gene match: 4. Germline values: CDR1 LGHNT, CDR2 FRNRAP. This CDR3 comprises 15 residues. The CDR3 DNA follows: TGTGCTAGTGGTTTTGGGGACAGGCGGAACACTGAAGCTTTCTTT. Residues: CASGFGDRRNTEAFF.

This clone was picked up a small number of times. The chain couples TRBV28 to TRBJ1-2, with 10 bases matching TRBD1. V was clipped by 8 bases and J by 8 bases; unmatched bases: 5. The CDR3 extends over 12 amino acids. Germline CDR1 MDHEN, CDR2 SYDVKM. In DNA, the CDR3 is TGTGCCAGCGGGGACAGGGGCGTCGGCTACACCTTC. This translates into CASGDRGVGYTF.

The chain uses TRBV28 and TRBJ1-1; D ambiguous. Trimming left V 7 bases short and J 0 bases short, with 12 bases between. This CDR3 is 14 amino acids long. CDR1 and CDR2 (germline): MDHEN, SYDVKM. CDR3 in amino acids: CASNPGRMNTEAFF. DNA for the CDR3: TGTGCCAGCAACCCCGGACGGATGAACACTGAAGCTTTCTTT.

This rearrangement joins TRBV10-2 to TRBJ2-3; 7 positions match TRBD2. V was pared by 6 bases and J by 2 bases, with 14 bases of the junction left unmatched. CDR1 WSHSY and CDR2 SAAADI come from the germline V gene. This CDR3 contains 17 residues. CDR3 amino acids: CASRGSDRGTITDTQYF. The CDR3 bases are TGCGCCAGCAGGGGGTCGGACCGCGGGACTATCACAGATACGCAGTATTTT.

This clone was counted a single time. The chain couples TRBV11-1 to TRBJ1-2, with D possibly being TRBD1 (5 bases). V shed 5 bases and J shed 2 bases, with 12 bases lying between them. This CDR3 region has 14 residues. Per germline, CDR1 SGHAT and CDR2 FQDESV (reference sequence). CDR3 sequence reads: CASSRVGANYGYTF. CDR3 sequence (DNA): TGTGCCAGCAGCCGAGTTGGGGCAAACTATGGCTACACCTTC.

The gene calls are TRBV5-4 and TRBJ1-2, with D possibly being TRBD1 (6 bases). With 1 base removed from V and 4 bases from J, the gap between germline ends came to 8 bases. Germline V gene lookup returns CDR1 SGHNT and CDR2 YYREEE (reference sequence). The CDR3 sequence is 13 residues long. The DNA for the CDR3 is TGTGCCAGCAGCTTGACAGGGCCCTATGGCTACACCTTC. As protein: CASSLTGPYGYTF.